This T cell receptor (beta chain) was sequenced during a study of T cell responses to AZD1222 COVID-19 vaccine (dated by TCRdb to the early 2020s). Context from the whole study: AZD1222 recipients whose second dose came at about 4 weeks and those whose second dose came at about 12 weeks were combined into one group, since spike-specific TCR depth and breadth did not differ between the two schedules. Enrollment into the trials was organized by age into subgroups of 18-55, 56-69 and 70-plus years, and those subgroups contained about 160, 30 and 59 TCR-sequenced participants, respectively. TCR sequencing covered some 250 trial participants: 200 to 220 given two doses of AZD1222 and 26 given two doses of MenACWY control vaccine.

The CDR3 runs 16 amino acids, cysteine and phenylalanine included. The CDR3 DNA has 48 bases and is translated from base 1. The V and J ends are trimmed by 1 base and 4 bases, leaving 14 bases between them. CDR1 MNHEY and CDR2 SVGAGI are derived from the germline V gene. The CDR3 regions of human TCRbeta chains were subjected to immunosequencing. As for how the authors treated the data: TCRs in the repertoires were matched against a reference library of SARS-CoV-2-specific TCRs that had been generated with the MIRA antigen-specificity platform. Breadth meant the fraction of unique TCRs that were SARS-CoV-2-associated, whereas depth meant the fraction of total T cells that were SARS-CoV-2-associated. Using the MIRA data, each spike-specific TCR was mapped to the spike region that the TCR reacts to and placed in a CD4 or CD8 class. Log10-transformed breadth and depth values were compared by one-way ANOVA with Sidak's multiple comparisons tests. Drawn from immuneACCESS, this table holds only the in-frame rearrangements with V and J called that TCRdb kept. Clones are partly lost; checked studies trace under half to an unresolved V gene and leave the rest unexplained. The D gene and trimming were derived from the DNA, and the V and J assignments and clone size from that table. Recorded for this sample are 150,000 to 200,000 clones; roughly nine tenths of them occurred a single time. The leading ten clones occupy 1.5% to 2% of the sample.

Findings and caveats that apply to the study as a whole: In the small 56-69-year group, the increase in depth fell short of significance, most likely because of low power. Spike-specific TCR breadth and depth rose significantly after two AZD1222 doses compared with day 0 and with MenACWY recipients. Conclusions about previously exposed vaccinees are limited, since just five or six AZD1222 recipients were seropositive for SARS-CoV-2 at baseline. Most participants were white British and females outnumbered males, and the authors suggested that clonal diversity may have been underestimated. CD4 TCRs associated with the vaccine covered the entire spike protein, and the dominant responses were in regions 160-218 and 743-854. Reportedly, close to half of the unique spike-specific TCRs recognized epitopes lying outside the regions that are mutated in the B.1.351 and B.1.1.7 variants. Because no day 14 peak-response samples were available, repertoires were characterized only after the peak T cell response.

Per the publication, the time point label means: baseline before first vaccination. Samples from vaccinated people were obtained from the UK trials COV001 and COV002, which included a single-blind randomized controlled phase 2/3 trial of AZD1222 (ChAdOx1 nCoV-19) in healthy adults. Trial participant PBMC samples were collected at day 0 and day 28 after the second dose for TCRbeta chain sequencing. To note about this clone: This receptor's antigen is unknown. Base qualities are missing; no much larger clone stands one base away.

The source material was peripheral blood, sampled on day 0 of AZD1222 vaccination. This clonotype was sampled from an adult in good health. The chain uses TRBV6-5 and TRBJ1-5; possibly the D gene is TRBD1, per 5 matching bases. The CDR3 amino acid sequence is: CASSYLVRAGNQPQHF. The DNA reads as follows: TGTGCCAGCAGTTACTTAGTCAGGGCCGGGAATCAGCCCCAGCATTTT.